A selection of T cell receptor beta chains follows, all from one sample in a study of graft-versus-host responses after intestinal transplantation. No cognate antigen is known for these TCRs. Profiled with immunoSEQ multiplex PCR; TCRdb holds only in-frame clones, not every one. The table shows about 83,000 clones, with about 89% occurring only once. Sequencing used unstimulated CD4+ T cells sorted from spleen or lymph node cells, obtained before intestinal transplant. Every receptor here comes from a human donor who received an intestinal transplant. Each CDR3 is given with its conserved first and last residue. The order of the fields is D gene, V gene, clone size, J gene, CDR3 protein, CDR3 DNA. D genes are given only for firm matches. Only some rows state a clone size, as once, few, many or a class for expanded clones.

>TRBD1|TRBV5-1|-|TRBJ2-7
CASSPAGTGNEQYF
TGCGCCAGCAGCCCGGCTGGGACAGGGAACGAGCAGTACTTC
>TRBD1|TRBV30|-|TRBJ2-4
CAWSVGQGAQYF
TGTGCCTGGAGTGTCGGACAGGGGGCTCAGTACTTC
>TRBD2|TRBV7-2|-|TRBJ2-7
CASSNSGGNYEQYF
TGTGCCAGCAGCAATAGCGGGGGGAATTACGAGCAGTACTTC
>TRBD1|TRBV5-1|-|TRBJ2-1
CASSLLQGAGQREQFF
TGCGCCAGCAGCTTGCTGCAGGGGGCAGGGCAACGTGAGCAGTTCTTC
>-|TRBV10-1|-|TRBJ2-2
CASSESNRGLFTGELFF
TGCGCCAGCAGTGAGTCGAATCGAGGACTTTTCACCGGGGAGCTGTTTTTT
>-|TRBV18|-|TRBJ2-5
CASSPGIASREQYF
TGTGCCAGCTCACCAGGGATAGCTAGCCGGGAGCAGTACTTC
>TRBD2|TRBV28|-|TRBJ2-7
CASSDPGGYEQYF
TGTGCCAGCAGTGACCCGGGGGGCTACGAGCAGTACTTC
>-|TRBV9|-|TRBJ2-6
CASSVPRTRLFSGANVLTF
TGTGCCAGCAGCGTCCCCCGGACTCGGCTTTTCTCTGGGGCCAACGTCCTGACTTTC
>TRBD1|TRBV5-8|-|TRBJ1-1
CASSLRSGQMNTEAFF
TGTGCCAGCAGCTTACGGTCGGGACAGATGAACACTGAAGCTTTCTTT
>TRBD1|TRBV27|-|TRBJ2-2
CASRRDRGITGELFF
TGTGCCAGCCGCCGGGACAGGGGAATCACCGGGGAGCTGTTTTTT
>-|TRBV5-6|-|TRBJ1-2
CASSLLAGAANYGYTF
TGTGCCAGCAGCTTGTTGGCAGGGGCAGCAAACTATGGCTACACCTTC
>TRBD2|TRBV6-1|-|TRBJ2-1
CASREAIQGLAGGPQIF
TGTGCCAGCAGAGAAGCGATACAGGGACTAGCGGGGGGCCCTCAGATCTTC
>TRBD2|TRBV15|-|TRBJ2-2
CATSSRSSGGNTGELFF
TGTGCCACCAGCAGTAGATCTAGCGGGGGTAACACCGGGGAGCTGTTTTTT
>TRBD2|TRBV5-1|-|TRBJ2-5
CASSLRGLDQETQYF
TGCGCCAGCAGCTTGCGGGGACTAGACCAAGAGACCCAGTACTTC
>TRBD2|TRBV15|-|TRBJ2-3
CATSREGRGGTDTQYF
TGTGCCACCAGCAGAGAGGGGCGGGGGGGCACAGATACGCAGTATTTT
>TRBD1|TRBV28|few|TRBJ1-5
CASSFGQGAGPQHF
TGTGCCAGCAGTTTCGGACAGGGAGCCGGGCCCCAGCATTTT
>TRBD1|TRBV11-2|-|TRBJ2-7
CASSPGQVQIREQYF
TGTGCCAGCAGCCCCGGACAGGTCCAAATCAGGGAGCAGTACTTC
>TRBD1|TRBV7-6|-|TRBJ1-2
CASSPATGAGGYTF
TGTGCCAGCAGCCCTGCAACAGGGGCCGGGGGCTACACCTTC
>TRBD2|TRBV5-1|-|TRBJ2-7
CASSLASGGIYEQYF
TGCGCCAGCAGCTTGGCTAGCGGGGGGATCTACGAGCAGTACTTC